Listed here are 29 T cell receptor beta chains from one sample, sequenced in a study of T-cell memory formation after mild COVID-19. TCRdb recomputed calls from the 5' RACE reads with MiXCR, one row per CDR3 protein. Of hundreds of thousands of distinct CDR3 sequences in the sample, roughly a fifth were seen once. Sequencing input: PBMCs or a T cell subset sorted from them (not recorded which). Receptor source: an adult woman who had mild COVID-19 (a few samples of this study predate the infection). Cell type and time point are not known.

This chain's CDR3 is CSARDGQGALHDEQFF. The DNA for the CDR3 is TGCAGTGCTAGAGATGGACAGGGGGCACTCCACGATGAGCAGTTCTTC. The chain links TRBV20-1 to TRBJ2-1; 11 nucleotides align to TRBD1. This CDR3 has 16 residues. Germline CDR1 is DFQATT and CDR2 is SNEGSKA (reference sequence). Losses at the gene ends were 0 bases for V and 8 bases for J; bases not matched to a gene: 9.

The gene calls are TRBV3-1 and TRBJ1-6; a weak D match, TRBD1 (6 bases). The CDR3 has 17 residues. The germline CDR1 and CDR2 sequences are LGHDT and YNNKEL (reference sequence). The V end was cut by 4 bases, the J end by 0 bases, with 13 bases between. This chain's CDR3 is CASSPGTMSSYNSPLHF. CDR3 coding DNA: TGTGCCAGCAGCCCCGGGACAATGAGCTCCTATAATTCACCCCTCCACTTT.

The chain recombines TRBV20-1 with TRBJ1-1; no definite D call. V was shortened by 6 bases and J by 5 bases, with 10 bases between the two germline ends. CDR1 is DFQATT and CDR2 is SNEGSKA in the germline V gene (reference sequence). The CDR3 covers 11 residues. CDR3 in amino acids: CSAGKGTEAFF. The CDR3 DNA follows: TGCAGTGCAGGGAAAGGGACTGAAGCTTTCTTT.

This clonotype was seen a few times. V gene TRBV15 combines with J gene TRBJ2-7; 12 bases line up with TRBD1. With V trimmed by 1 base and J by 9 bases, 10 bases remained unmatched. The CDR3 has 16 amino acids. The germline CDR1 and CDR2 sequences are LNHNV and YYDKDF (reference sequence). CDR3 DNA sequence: TGTGCCACCAGCAGAGGAAGGGGACAGGGGGCGCATAGGCAGTACTTC. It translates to CATSRGRGQGAHRQYF. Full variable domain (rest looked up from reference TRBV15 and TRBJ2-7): DAMVIQNPRYQVTQFGKPVTLSCSQTLNHNVMYWYQQKSSQAPKLLFHYYDKDFNNEADTPDNFQSRRPNTSFCFLDIRSPGLGDTAMYLCATSRGRGQGAHRQYFGPGTRLTVT.

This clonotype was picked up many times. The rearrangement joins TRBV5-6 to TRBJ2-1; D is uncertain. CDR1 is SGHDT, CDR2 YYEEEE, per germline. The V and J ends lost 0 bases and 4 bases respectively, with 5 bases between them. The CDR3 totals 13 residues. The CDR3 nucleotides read TGTGCCAGCAGCTTGGTCCAGTACAATGAGCAGTTCTTC. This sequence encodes CASSLVQYNEQFF.

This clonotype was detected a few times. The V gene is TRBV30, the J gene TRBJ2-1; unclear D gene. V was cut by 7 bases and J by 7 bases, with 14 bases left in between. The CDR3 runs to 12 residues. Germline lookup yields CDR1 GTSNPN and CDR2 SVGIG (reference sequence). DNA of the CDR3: TGTGCCTCCGCTTCAGCCGGAAATGAGCAGTTCTTC. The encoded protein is CASASAGNEQFF.

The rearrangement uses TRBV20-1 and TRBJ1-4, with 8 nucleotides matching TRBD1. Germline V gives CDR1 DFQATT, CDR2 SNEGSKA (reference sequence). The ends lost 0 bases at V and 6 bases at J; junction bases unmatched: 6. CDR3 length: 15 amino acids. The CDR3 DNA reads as TGCAGTGCTAGAGATCGCAGGGGGCGGGATGAAAAACTGTTTTTT. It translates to CSARDRRGRDEKLFF.

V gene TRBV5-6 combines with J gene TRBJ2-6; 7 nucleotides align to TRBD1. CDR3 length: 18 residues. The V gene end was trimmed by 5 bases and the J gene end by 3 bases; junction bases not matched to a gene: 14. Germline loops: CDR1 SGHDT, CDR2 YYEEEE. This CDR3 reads CASSPMGTVLLGANVLTF. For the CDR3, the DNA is TGTGCCAGCAGTCCGATGGGGACAGTTCTCCTTGGGGCCAACGTCCTGACTTTC.

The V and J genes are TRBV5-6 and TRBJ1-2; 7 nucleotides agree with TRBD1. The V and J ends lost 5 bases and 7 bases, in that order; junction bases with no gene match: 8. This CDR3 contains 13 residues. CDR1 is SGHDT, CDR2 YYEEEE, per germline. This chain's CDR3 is CASRPTGVLGYTF. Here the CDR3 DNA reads TGTGCCAGCAGACCCACAGGGGTTCTTGGCTACACCTTC. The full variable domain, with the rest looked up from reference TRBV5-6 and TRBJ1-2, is DAGVTQSPTHLIKTRGQQVTLRCSPKSGHDTVSWYQQALGQGPQFIFQYYEEEERQRGNFPDRFSGHQFPNYSSELNVNALLLGDSALYLCASRPTGVLGYTFGSGTRLTVV.

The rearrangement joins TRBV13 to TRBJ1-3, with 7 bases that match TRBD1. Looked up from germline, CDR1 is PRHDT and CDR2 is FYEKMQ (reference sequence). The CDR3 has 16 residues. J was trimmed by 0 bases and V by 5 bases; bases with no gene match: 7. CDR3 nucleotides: TGTGCCAGCAGCCTCGACAGGGCCAACTCTGGAAACACCATATATTTT. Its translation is CASSLDRANSGNTIYF.

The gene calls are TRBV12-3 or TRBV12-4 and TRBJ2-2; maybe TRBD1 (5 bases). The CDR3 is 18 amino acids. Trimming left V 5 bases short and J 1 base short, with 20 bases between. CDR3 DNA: TGTGCCAGCAGTCCCAGGGCCGTACGGCGGATGAACACCGGGGAGCTGTTTTTT. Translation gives CASSPRAVRRMNTGELFF.

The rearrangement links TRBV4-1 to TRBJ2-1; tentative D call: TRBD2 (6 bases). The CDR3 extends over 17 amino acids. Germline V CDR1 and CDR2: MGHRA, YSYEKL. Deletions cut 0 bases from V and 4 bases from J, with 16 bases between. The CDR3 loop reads CASSQDRGTQIYNEQFF. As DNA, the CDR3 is TGCGCCAGCAGCCAAGACCGCGGGACTCAAATTTACAATGAGCAGTTCTTC.

This CDR3 reads CASSFIKEAGVYEQYF. Written as DNA, the CDR3 is TGTGCCAGCAGTTTCATCAAGGAAGCGGGAGTCTACGAGCAGTACTTC. The chain couples TRBV27 to TRBJ2-7; TRBD2 agrees at 8 bases. Unmatched junction bases numbered 10, after V lost 3 bases and J lost 3 bases. The CDR3 has 16 residues. From germline, CDR1 is MNHEY and CDR2 SMNVEV (reference sequence).

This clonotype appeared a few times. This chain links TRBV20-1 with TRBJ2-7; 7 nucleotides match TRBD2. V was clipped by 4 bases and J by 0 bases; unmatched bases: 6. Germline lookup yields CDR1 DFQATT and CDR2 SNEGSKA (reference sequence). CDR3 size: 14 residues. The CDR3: CSAKSGVGSYEQYF. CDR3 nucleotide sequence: TGCAGTGCTAAAAGCGGGGTAGGCTCCTACGAGCAGTACTTC.

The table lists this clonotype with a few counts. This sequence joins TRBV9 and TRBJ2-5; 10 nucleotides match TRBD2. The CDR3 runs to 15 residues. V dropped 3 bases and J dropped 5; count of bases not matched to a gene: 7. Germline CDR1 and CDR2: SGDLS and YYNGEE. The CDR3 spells CASSDIAGGWETQYF. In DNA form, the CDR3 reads TGTGCCAGCAGCGACATAGCGGGAGGTTGGGAGACCCAGTACTTC.

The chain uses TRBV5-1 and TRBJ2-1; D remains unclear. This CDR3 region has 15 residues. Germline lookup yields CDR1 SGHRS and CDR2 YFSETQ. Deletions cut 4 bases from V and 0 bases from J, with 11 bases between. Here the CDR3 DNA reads TGCGCCAGCAGCGCAGGCCCAGGCTCCTACAATGAGCAGTTCTTC. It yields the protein CASSAGPGSYNEQFF. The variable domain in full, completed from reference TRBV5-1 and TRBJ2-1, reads KAGVTQTPRYLIKTRGQQVTLSCSPISGHRSVSWYQQTPGQGLQFLFEYFSETQRNKGNFPGRFSGRQFSNSRSEMNVSTLELGDSALYLCASSAGPGSYNEQFFGPGTRLTVL.

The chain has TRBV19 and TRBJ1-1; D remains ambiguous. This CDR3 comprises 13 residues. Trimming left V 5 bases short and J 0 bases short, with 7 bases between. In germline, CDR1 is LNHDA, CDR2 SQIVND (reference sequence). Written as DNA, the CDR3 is TGTGCCAGTAGTGGGATTGTGAACACTGAAGCTTTCTTT. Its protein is CASSGIVNTEAFF.

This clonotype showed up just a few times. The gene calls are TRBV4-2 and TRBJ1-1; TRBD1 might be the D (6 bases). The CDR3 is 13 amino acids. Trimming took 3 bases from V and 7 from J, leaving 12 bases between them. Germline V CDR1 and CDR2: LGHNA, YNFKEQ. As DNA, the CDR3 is TGTGCCAGCAGCCAGAAAGGGGGAGGTGAAGCTTTCTTT. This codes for CASSQKGGGEAFF.

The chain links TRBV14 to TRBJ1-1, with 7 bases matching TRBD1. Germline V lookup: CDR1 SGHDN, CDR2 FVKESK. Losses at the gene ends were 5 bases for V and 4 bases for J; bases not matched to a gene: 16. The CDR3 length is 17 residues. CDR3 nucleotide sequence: TGTGCCAGCAGCGAGATACCCCCCACAGGGGTTGGCACTGAAGCTTTCTTT. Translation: CASSEIPPTGVGTEAFF. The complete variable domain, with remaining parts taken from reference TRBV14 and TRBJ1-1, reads EAGVTQFPSHSVIEKGQTVTLRCDPISGHDNLYWYRRVMGKEIKFLLHFVKESKQDESGMPNNRFLAERTGGTYSTLKVQPAELEDSGVYFCASSEIPPTGVGTEAFFGQGTRLTVV.

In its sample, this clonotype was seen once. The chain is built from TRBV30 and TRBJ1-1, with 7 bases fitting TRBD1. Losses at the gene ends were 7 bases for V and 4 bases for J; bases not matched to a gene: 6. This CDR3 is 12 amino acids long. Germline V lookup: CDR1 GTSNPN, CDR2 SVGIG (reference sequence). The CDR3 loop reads CALGQIATEAFF. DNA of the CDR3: TGTGCCTTGGGACAGATCGCCACTGAAGCTTTCTTT.

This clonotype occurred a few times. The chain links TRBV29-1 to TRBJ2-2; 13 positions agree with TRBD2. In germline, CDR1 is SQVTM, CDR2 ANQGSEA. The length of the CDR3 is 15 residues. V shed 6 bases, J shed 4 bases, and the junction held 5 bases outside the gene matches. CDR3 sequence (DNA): TGCAGCGTCGTACTAGCGGGGGGGGTCACCGGGGAGCTGTTTTTT. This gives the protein CSVVLAGGVTGELFF.

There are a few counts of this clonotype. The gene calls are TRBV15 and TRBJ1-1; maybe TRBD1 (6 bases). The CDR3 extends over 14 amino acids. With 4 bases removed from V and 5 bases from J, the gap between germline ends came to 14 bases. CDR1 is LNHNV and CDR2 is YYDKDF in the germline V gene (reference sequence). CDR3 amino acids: CATSKGGPGTEAFF. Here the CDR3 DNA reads TGTGCCACCAGCAAAGGGGGGCCGGGTACTGAAGCTTTCTTT.

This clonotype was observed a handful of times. CDR3 sequence reads: CSARVFGGNTEAFF. The CDR3 DNA sequence: TGCAGTGCTAGAGTTTTCGGGGGGAACACTGAAGCTTTCTTT. The chain has TRBV20-1 and TRBJ1-1; D perhaps matches TRBD1 (5 bases). Trimming removed 1 base at V and 1 base at J, with 10 bases between. The CDR3 has 14 amino acids. The germline V gene has CDR1 DFQATT and CDR2 SNEGSKA (reference sequence).

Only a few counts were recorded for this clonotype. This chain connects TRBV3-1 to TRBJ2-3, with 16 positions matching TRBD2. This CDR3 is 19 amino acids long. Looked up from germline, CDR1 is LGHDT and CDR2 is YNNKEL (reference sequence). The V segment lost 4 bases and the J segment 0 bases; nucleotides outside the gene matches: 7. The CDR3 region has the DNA TGTGCCAGCAGCCCACTCGGGACTAGCGGGAGGGAGAGCACAGATACGCAGTATTTT. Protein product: CASSPLGTSGRESTDTQYF.

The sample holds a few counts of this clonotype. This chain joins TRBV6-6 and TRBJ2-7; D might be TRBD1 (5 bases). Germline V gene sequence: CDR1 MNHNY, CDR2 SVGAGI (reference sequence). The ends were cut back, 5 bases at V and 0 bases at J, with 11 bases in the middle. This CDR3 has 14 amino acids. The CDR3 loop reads CASSKPDISYEQYF. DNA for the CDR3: TGTGCCAGCAGTAAACCGGACATCTCCTACGAGCAGTACTTC.

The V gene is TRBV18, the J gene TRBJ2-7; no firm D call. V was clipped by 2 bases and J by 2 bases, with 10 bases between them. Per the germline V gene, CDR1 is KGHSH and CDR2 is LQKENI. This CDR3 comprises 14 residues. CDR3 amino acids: CASSPEHRPYEQYF. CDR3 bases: TGTGCCAGCTCACCAGAGCACAGACCCTACGAGCAGTACTTC.

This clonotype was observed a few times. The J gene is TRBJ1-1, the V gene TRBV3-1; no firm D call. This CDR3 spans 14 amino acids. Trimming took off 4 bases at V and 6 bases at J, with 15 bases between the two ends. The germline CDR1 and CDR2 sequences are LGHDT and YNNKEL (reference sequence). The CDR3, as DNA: TGTGCCAGCAGCCCACGAGGTAGCGTATCTGAAGCTTTCTTT. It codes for CASSPRGSVSEAFF.

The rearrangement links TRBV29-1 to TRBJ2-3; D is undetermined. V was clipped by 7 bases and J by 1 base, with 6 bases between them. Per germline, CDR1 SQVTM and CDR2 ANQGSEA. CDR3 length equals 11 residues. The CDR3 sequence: CSGGGTDTQYF. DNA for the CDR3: TGCAGCGGTGGGGGCACAGATACGCAGTATTTT.

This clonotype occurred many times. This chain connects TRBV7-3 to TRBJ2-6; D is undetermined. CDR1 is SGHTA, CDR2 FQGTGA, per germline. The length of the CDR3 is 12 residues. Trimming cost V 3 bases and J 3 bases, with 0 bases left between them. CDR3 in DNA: TGTGCCAGCAGCTTTGGGGCCAACGTCCTGACTTTC. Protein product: CASSFGANVLTF.